The clone carrying this T cell receptor beta chain was found a few times. Its cognate antigen is unknown. TCRdb reprocessed the 5' RACE reads with MiXCR, giving one entry per CDR3 protein. The sample lists roughly 180,000 distinct CDR3 sequences; 6.2% were seen once. This entry belongs to a study of T cells after yellow fever vaccination. Study observations and caveats: Detected again after the booster were most primary-vaccination clones, at roughly 95% CD4 and 88% CD8. When the response was secondary, it was weaker but reached its peak faster, day 5 versus 15.

The V and J ends lost 5 bases and 1 base, in that order; junction bases with no gene match: 8. CDR1 and CDR2 (germline): SGHNT, YYREEE (reference sequence). The CDR3 consists of 16 residues. The sample here was CD4+ T cells sorted from PBMCs, taken on the day of the first yellow fever vaccination. J is TRBJ2-5 and V is TRBV5-4, with 10 bases aligning to TRBD2. This clonotype originated in a man aged 18-30 years who received the YFV17D yellow fever vaccine. DNA for the CDR3: TGTGCCAGCAGGAGCGGGGGGGCCCTCGGCCAAGAGACCCAGTACTTC. This gives the protein CASRSGGALGQETQYF.